The clone carrying this T cell receptor beta chain has ten or more counts. According to the study, TCR beta libraries were built with iRepertoire HTBI primers and CDR3-region Arm-PCR. One entry per CDR3 protein, called by TCRdb with MiXCR from the multiplex PCR reads. The sample carries roughly 450,000 distinct CDR3 sequences, approximately 23% recorded once. The record originates from a study of regulatory T cells in long-lasting Graves disease. Described time point: persistent/refractory GD, antithyroid drugs over 5 years with positive TRAb. From RNA extracted from PBMCs, the TCR library was made. The CDR3 totals 11 residues. V lost 6 bases and J 4 bases, leaving 9 bases between the germline ends. CDR1 is DFQATT, CDR2 SNEGSKA, per germline (reference sequence).

V gene TRBV20-1 combines with J gene TRBJ1-2, with D maybe TRBD1 (5 bases). The sample here was peripheral blood mononuclear cells (PBMCs), taken when the disease was refractory, from a patient treated with antithyroid drugs. This clonotype originated in a female donor with Graves disease. The CDR3 spells CSAGTPYGYTF. As DNA, the CDR3 is TGCAGTGCCGGGACCCCCTATGGCTACACCTTC.